A selection of T cell receptor beta chains follows, all from one sample in a study of T cells in Graves' hyperthyroidism and ophthalmopathy. MiXCR, run by TCRdb on the multiplex PCR reads, gives a single entry per CDR3 protein. The table has about 600,000 distinct CDR3 sequences, approximately 15% seen once. The material sequenced was blood. These TCRs come from a woman between 18 and 30 years old with Graves' ophthalmopathy. CDR3s include the opening cysteine and the closing phenylalanine or tryptophan. The D gene is left open where the match is weak. Clone size appears in some rows only: once, few, many, or a class for an expanded clone.

v_gene	abundance	d_gene	j_gene	CDR3aa	CDR3nt
TRBV7-2	many	TRBD1	TRBJ2-6	CASSRGQGAAGANVLTF	TGTGCCAGCAGCCGGGGACAGGGGGCTGCTGGGGCCAACGTCCTGACTTTC
TRBV11-2	many	TRBD2	TRBJ2-5	CASSLTSGGYGTQYF	TGTGCCAGCAGCTTAACTAGCGGAGGTTATGGGACCCAGTACTTC
TRBV2	many	TRBD1	TRBJ2-2	CASTWDRDPGELFF	TGTGCCAGCACCTGGGACAGGGATCCCGGGGAGCTGTTTTTT
TRBV20-1	few	TRBD2	TRBJ2-7	CSASRLAGAEQYF	TGCAGTGCTAGCAGACTAGCGGGAGCCGAGCAGTACTTC
TRBV6-1	-	-	TRBJ1-2	CASTRGGDGYTF	TGTGCCAGCACCCGCGGAGGGGATGGCTACACCTTC
TRBV29-1	many	-	TRBJ2-1	CSAKAQDSYNEQFF	TGCAGCGCCAAAGCCCAGGACAGCTACAATGAGCAGTTCTTC
TRBV12-5	-	-	TRBJ1-5	CASGPTTTQPQHF	TGTGCTAGTGGTCCCACGACTACTCAGCCCCAGCATTTT
TRBV6-2/TRBV6-3	many	-	TRBJ1-2	CASSYVSYGYTF	TGTGCCAGCAGTTACGTGAGTTATGGCTACACCTTC
TRBV20-1	many	TRBD2	TRBJ2-1	CSALGLAGTNEQFF	TGCAGTGCTCTAGGACTAGCGGGAACCAATGAGCAGTTCTTC
TRBV18	many	-	TRBJ1-1	CASSPPQTAKNTEAFF	TGTGCCAGCTCACCGCCCCAGACAGCCAAGAACACTGAAGCTTTCTTT
TRBV30	many	-	TRBJ1-2	CAWSVAGQYYGYTF	TGTGCCTGGAGTGTGGCAGGGCAGTACTATGGCTACACCTTC
TRBV3-1	many	-	TRBJ2-7	CASSPKRGIGYEQYF	TGTGCCAGCAGCCCCAAGAGGGGGATTGGGTACGAGCAGTACTTC
TRBV28	many	-	TRBJ1-3	CASSFNLYSGNTIYF	TGTGCCAGCAGTTTCAACTTGTACTCTGGAAACACCATATATTTT
TRBV3-1	few	-	TRBJ2-3	CASSEKSKGDTQYF	TGTGCCAGCAGCGAAAAGTCAAAAGGAGATACGCAGTATTTT
TRBV28	many	TRBD1	TRBJ2-7	CASSPSPGQGAYEQYF	TGTGCCAGCAGTCCTTCCCCGGGACAGGGGGCTTACGAGCAGTACTTC
TRBV29-1	-	TRBD1	TRBJ2-1	CSVLRDRGSDEQFF	TGCAGCGTTCTCCGGGACAGGGGGAGTGATGAGCAGTTCTTC
TRBV2	many	TRBD2	TRBJ2-3	CASAWAGGSGSDTQYF	TGTGCCAGCGCGTGGGCCGGCGGGAGTGGGTCAGATACGCAGTATTTT
TRBV7-2	-	-	TRBJ1-2	CASSFLSTGSFPGYTF	TGTGCCAGCAGCTTTCTCTCAACGGGGTCCTTCCCCGGCTACACCTTC
TRBV9	-	-	TRBJ1-1	CASSASLTGTKNTEAFF	TGTGCCAGCAGCGCCTCCCTGACCGGGACAAAGAACACTGAAGCTTTCTTT
TRBV5-8	-	TRBD1	TRBJ1-1	CASSPRKGAMNTEAFF	TGTGCCAGCAGCCCTCGCAAGGGGGCGATGAACACTGAAGCTTTCTTT
TRBV7-3	-	TRBD2	TRBJ2-1	CASSLKPLAGGNTEQFF	TGTGCCAGCAGCTTAAAACCCCTAGCGGGAGGAAATACTGAGCAGTTCTTC
TRBV12-3/TRBV12-4	many	-	TRBJ2-1	CASSFFGTYNEQFF	TGTGCCAGCAGTTTTTTCGGGACCTACAATGAGCAGTTCTTC
TRBV27	-	TRBD2	TRBJ2-4	CASSQYPTSGRLLSKNIQYF	TGTGCCAGCAGTCAGTACCCCACTAGCGGGAGACTACTTTCCAAAAACATTCAGTACTTC
TRBV5-8	many	TRBD1	TRBJ2-7	CASSPTGTGTYEQYF	TGTGCCAGCAGCCCGACCGGGACAGGTACCTACGAGCAGTACTTC
TRBV30	many	-	TRBJ1-2	CAWSLVSGGNYGYTF	TGTGCCTGGAGCCTGGTTTCGGGGGGTAACTATGGCTACACCTTC
TRBV10-3	many	-	TRBJ2-7	CALPGALDSYEQYF	TGTGCCTTACCGGGGGCATTGGACTCCTACGAGCAGTACTTC
TRBV7-2	many	-	TRBJ2-5	CASSLGGLAKVHPGETQYF	TGTGCCAGCAGCTTAGGAGGCCTAGCTAAAGTTCATCCTGGGGAGACCCAGTACTTC
TRBV20-1	many	TRBD1	TRBJ2-7	CSAPRQGRSYEQYF	TGCAGTGCACCTCGACAGGGAAGGAGCTACGAGCAGTACTTC
TRBV20-1	many	-	TRBJ1-1	CSARDSLEGRPFF	TGCAGTGCTAGAGATTCCCTGGAAGGGAGGCCTTTCTTT
TRBV6-1	many	-	TRBJ2-5	CASGRGGQETQYF	TGTGCCAGCGGCAGGGGCGGCCAAGAGACCCAGTACTTC
TRBV10-3	-	-	TRBJ2-7	CAISEPRGSYEQYF	TGTGCCATCAGTGAGCCCCGCGGGTCCTACGAGCAGTACTTC
TRBV7-9	many	TRBD1	TRBJ2-1	CASSSVRDRDYTYNEQFF	TGTGCCAGCAGCTCCGTCCGGGACAGAGATTATACCTACAATGAGCAGTTCTTC
TRBV5-6	many	TRBD1	TRBJ2-7	CASSLGGTAVLEQYF	TGTGCCAGCAGCTTGGGGGGGACAGCGGTCCTCGAGCAGTACTTC
TRBV12-3/TRBV12-4	many	-	TRBJ2-6	CASSLGGHLSGANVLTF	TGTGCCAGCAGTTTAGGGGGACACCTCTCTGGGGCCAACGTCCTGACTTTC
TRBV13	many	-	TRBJ2-3	CASRSREPDTQYF	TGTGCCAGCAGATCCAGGGAGCCAGATACGCAGTATTTT
TRBV27	-	-	TRBJ2-2	CASSETRNTGELFF	TGTGCCAGCAGTGAAACTAGAAACACCGGGGAGCTGTTTTTT
TRBV9	-	-	TRBJ2-2	CASSVGSGSTGELFF	TGTGCCAGCAGCGTAGGTTCGGGTTCCACCGGGGAGCTGTTTTTT
TRBV7-3	many	TRBD2	TRBJ2-1	CASSLIAGGYNEQFF	TGTGCCAGCAGCTTGATAGCGGGAGGCTACAATGAGCAGTTCTTC
TRBV20-1	many	-	TRBJ2-3	CSAKGLQLSTDTQYF	TGCAGTGCTAAGGGGCTGCAATTGAGCACAGATACGCAGTATTTT
TRBV9	few	-	TRBJ2-7	CASSGSLVTSYEQYF	TGTGCCAGCAGCGGCTCATTAGTGACGTCCTACGAGCAGTACTTC
TRBV3-1	many	-	TRBJ2-1	CASSQRRGEGDEQFF	TGTGCCAGCAGCCAACGGCGTGGAGAGGGGGATGAGCAGTTCTTC
TRBV10-3	many	TRBD2	TRBJ2-7	CAISESGGRGYEQYF	TGTGCCATCAGTGAGTCTGGCGGGAGGGGGTACGAGCAGTACTTC
TRBV2	-	TRBD1	TRBJ2-1	CASSTPRTGGYEQFF	TGTGCCAGTAGTACCCCCCGGACAGGGGGCTACGAGCAGTTCTTC